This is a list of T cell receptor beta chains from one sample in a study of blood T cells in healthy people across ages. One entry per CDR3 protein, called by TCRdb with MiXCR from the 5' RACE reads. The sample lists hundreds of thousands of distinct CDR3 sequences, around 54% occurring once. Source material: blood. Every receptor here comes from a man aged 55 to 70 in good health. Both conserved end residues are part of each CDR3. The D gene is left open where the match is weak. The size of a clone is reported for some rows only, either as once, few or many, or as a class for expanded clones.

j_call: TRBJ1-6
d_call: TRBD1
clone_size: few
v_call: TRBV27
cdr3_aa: CASSPPPGQSNSPLHF
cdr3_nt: TGTGCCAGCAGTCCGCCCCCGGGACAGTCTAATTCACCCCTCCACTTT

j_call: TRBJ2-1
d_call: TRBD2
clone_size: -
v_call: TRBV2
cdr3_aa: CASGTSPNEQFF
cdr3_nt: TGTGCCAGCGGGACTAGCCCAAATGAGCAGTTCTTC

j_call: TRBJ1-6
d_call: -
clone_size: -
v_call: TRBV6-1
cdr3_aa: CASRRGTDYSYNSPLHF
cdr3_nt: TGTGCCAGCAGGCGGGGGACGGACTACTCCTATAATTCACCCCTCCACTTT

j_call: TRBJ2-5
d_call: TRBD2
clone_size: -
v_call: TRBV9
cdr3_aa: CASSVGIAGTETQYF
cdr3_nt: TGTGCCAGCAGCGTAGGGATAGCGGGGACAGAGACCCAGTACTTC

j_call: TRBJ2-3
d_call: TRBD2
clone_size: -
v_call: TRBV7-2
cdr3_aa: CASSMGLPGGRDTQYF
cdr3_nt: TGTGCCAGCAGCATGGGACTCCCGGGGGGTCGGGATACGCAGTATTTT

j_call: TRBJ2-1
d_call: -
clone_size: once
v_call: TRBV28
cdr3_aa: CASSLRGQPSGQFF
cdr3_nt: TGTGCCAGCAGTTTAAGGGGCCAACCCAGTGGGCAGTTCTTC

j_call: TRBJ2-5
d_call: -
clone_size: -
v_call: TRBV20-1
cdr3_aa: CSASPGVEQYF
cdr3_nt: TGCAGTGCTTCCCCAGGGGTTGAGCAGTACTTC

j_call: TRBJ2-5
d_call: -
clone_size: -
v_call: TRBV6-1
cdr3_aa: CASIGLQETQYF
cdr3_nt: TGTGCCAGCATCGGTCTGCAAGAGACCCAGTACTTC

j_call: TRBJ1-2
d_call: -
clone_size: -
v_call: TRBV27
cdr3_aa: CASSLLGRNPQYGYTF
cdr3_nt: TGTGCCAGCAGTTTATTGGGCCGGAACCCTCAATATGGCTACACCTTC

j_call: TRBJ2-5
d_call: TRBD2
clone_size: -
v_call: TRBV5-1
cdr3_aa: CASSWWGLAGGQETQYF
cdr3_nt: TGCGCCAGCAGCTGGTGGGGACTAGCGGGGGGCCAAGAGACCCAGTACTTC

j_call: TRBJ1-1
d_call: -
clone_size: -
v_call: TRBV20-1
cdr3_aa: CSASRTENTEAFF
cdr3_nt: TGCAGTGCTAGCCGGACAGAGAACACTGAAGCTTTCTTT

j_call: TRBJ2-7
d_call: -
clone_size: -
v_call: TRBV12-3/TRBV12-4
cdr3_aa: CASSVGQASYEQYF
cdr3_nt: TGTGCCAGCAGTGTAGGGCAGGCTAGCTACGAGCAGTACTTC

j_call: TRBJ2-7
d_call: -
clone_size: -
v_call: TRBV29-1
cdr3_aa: CSGGGLGEQYF
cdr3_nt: TGCAGCGGTGGGGGGTTGGGCGAGCAGTACTTC

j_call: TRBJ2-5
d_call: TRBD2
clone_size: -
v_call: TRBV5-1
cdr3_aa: CASSLEFGASGGASETQYF
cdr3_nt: TGCGCCAGCAGCTTGGAGTTCGGGGCTAGCGGGGGGGCATCGGAGACCCAGTACTTC

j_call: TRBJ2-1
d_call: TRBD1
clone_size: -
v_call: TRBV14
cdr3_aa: CASSHPDRVYNEQFF
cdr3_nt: TGTGCCAGCAGCCACCCCGACAGGGTTTACAATGAGCAGTTCTTC

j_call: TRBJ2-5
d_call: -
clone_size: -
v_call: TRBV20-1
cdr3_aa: CSANGPRETQYF
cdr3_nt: TGCAGTGCAAATGGACCCCGAGAGACCCAGTACTTC

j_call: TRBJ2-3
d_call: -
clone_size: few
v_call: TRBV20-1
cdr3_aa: CSVQGQDADTQYF
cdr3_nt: TGCAGTGTCCAGGGTCAGGACGCAGATACGCAGTATTTT

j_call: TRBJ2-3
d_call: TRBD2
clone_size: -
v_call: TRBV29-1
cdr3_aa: CSALGTSGADTQYF
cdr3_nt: TGCAGCGCCCTCGGGACTAGCGGGGCAGATACGCAGTATTTT

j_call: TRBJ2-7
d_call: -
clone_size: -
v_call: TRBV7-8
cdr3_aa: CASSGGSSSYEQYF
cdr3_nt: TGTGCCAGCAGCGGGGGGTCCTCCTCCTACGAGCAGTACTTC